This TCR beta chain was profiled in a study of T-cell reconstitution after alpha-beta-depleted transplantation in children. As it was prepared, the TCRbeta library received unique molecular identifiers. Each CDR3 protein gets one entry after TCRdb re-called the PCR reads with MiXCR. The table lists about 110,000 distinct CDR3 sequences, around 6.4% of them singletons, with roughly 25% in the top ten. This clonotype was found many times. The germline V gene encodes CDR1 SGDLS and CDR2 YYNGEE. The CDR3 loop spans 15 amino acids. With 0 bases removed from V and 5 bases from J, the gap between germline ends came to 12 bases.

This clonotype originated in a male patient between 2 and 10 years old who had a stem cell transplant for acute lymphoblastic leukemia, so the T cells may come from the graft donor. Sequencing was performed on PBMCs, mostly from graft donor cells, taken 360 days after TCRalphabeta/CD19-depleted stem cell transplant. V gene TRBV9 combines with J gene TRBJ2-1; no reliable D call. The CDR3 loop reads CASSVGGRGDNEQFF. The CDR3 DNA is TGTGCCAGCAGCGTAGGGGGAAGAGGCGACAATGAGCAGTTCTTC.